The 32 T cell receptor beta chains below all came from one sample that was sequenced in a study of shared clonotypes between healthy human individuals. Using immunoSEQ multiplex PCR, the repertoire was profiled, and TCRdb retains in-frame clones only, with some absent. Among 2 million to 2.5 million clones listed, 90% to 97% were seen once. Material: naive CD4+ T cells sorted from blood. The subset is: CD45RA+ positively selected. These receptors originate from a man aged 18 to 29 in good health.

The rearrangement uses TRBV15 and TRBJ2-7; D gene uncertain. Per the germline V gene, CDR1 is LNHNV and CDR2 is YYDKDF (reference sequence). This CDR3 is 18 amino acids long. Between the trimmed V and J ends, which lost 0 bases and 1 base, there was a span of 19 bases. CDR3 coding DNA: TGTGCCACCAGCAGAGATGTGGCAATGGTAGGTTTTTCCTACGAGCAGTACTTC. This gives the protein CATSRDVAMVGFSYEQYF.

This rearrangement joins TRBV7-2 to TRBJ2-3; D uncertain. There are 13 residues in the CDR3. Trimming stripped 3 bases from V and 4 bases from J, with 8 bases between. Germline assignment: CDR1 SGHTA and CDR2 FQGNSA. CDR3 in DNA: TGTGCCAGCAGCTTCAGTAGCCCAGATACGCAGTATTTT. Encoded protein: CASSFSSPDTQYF.

The rearrangement links TRBV5-1 to TRBJ2-7, with D tentatively TRBD2 (6 bases). V was trimmed by 5 bases and J by 3 bases, leaving 12 bases between them. Germline-derived CDR1 and CDR2 are SGHRS and YFSETQ. The CDR3 runs to 13 residues. CDR3 in DNA: TGCGCCAGCAGTTCCCCGGGGGTCTACGAGCAGTACTTC. It encodes CASSSPGVYEQYF.

The chain uses TRBV19 and TRBJ2-7; a weak D match, TRBD1 (6 bases). The CDR3 covers 12 residues. Germline V lookup: CDR1 LNHDA, CDR2 SQIVND (reference sequence). V was pared by 6 bases and J by 4 bases, with 10 bases between. In nucleotides, the CDR3 is TGTGCCAGTAGACAGGGCGGATACGAGCAGTACTTC. Residues: CASRQGGYEQYF.

This chain joins TRBV21-1 and TRBJ1-1. TRBV21-1 is an annotated pseudogene. This CDR3 is built from 16 residues. CDR3 nucleotides: TGTGCCAGCAGCAAAGCGCGGGGGCCCATGAACACTGAAGCTTTCTTT. This encodes CASSKARGPMNTEAFF.

The chain links TRBV30 to TRBJ2-7; the D is unclear. V gave up 2 bases and J gave up 0 bases, with 8 bases separating them. CDR1 and CDR2 from the germline V gene are GTSNPN and SVGIG (reference sequence). The CDR3 spans 13 residues. CDR3 nucleotides: TGTGCCTGGAGTAGAGGAAACTCCTACGAGCAGTACTTC. Its translation is CAWSRGNSYEQYF. Supplemented by reference TRBV30 and TRBJ2-7, the full variable domain reads SQTIHQWPATLVQPVGSPLSLECTVEGTSNPNLYWYRQAAGRGLQLLFYSVGIGQISSEVPQNLSASRPQDRQFILSSKKLLLSDSGFYLCAWSRGNSYEQYFGPGTRLTVT.

The V gene is TRBV11-2, the J gene TRBJ2-5; D unclear. Per the germline V gene, CDR1 is SGHAT and CDR2 is FQNNGV. This CDR3 comprises 13 residues. V was shortened by 5 bases and J by 1 base, with 8 bases between the two germline ends. The CDR3 protein is CASSPRPQETQYF. CDR3 DNA: TGTGCCAGCAGCCCGAGACCCCAAGAGACCCAGTACTTC.

V gene TRBV9 combines with J gene TRBJ2-1, with D perhaps TRBD2 (6 bases). Germline V gives CDR1 SGDLS, CDR2 YYNGEE. V was shortened by 3 bases and J by 4 bases, with 14 bases between the two germline ends. The CDR3 consists of 15 residues. This CDR3 is CASSARSGPYNEQFF. The DNA for the CDR3 is TGTGCCAGCAGCGCCCGCAGCGGGCCGTACAATGAGCAGTTCTTC.

The genes are TRBV7-8 and TRBJ1-4; 10 nucleotides align to TRBD1. The CDR3 is 14 amino acids. Germline CDR1 and CDR2: SGHVS and FQNEAQ. The ends lost 6 bases at V and 8 bases at J; junction bases unmatched: 6. CDR3 nucleotides: TGTGCCAGCAGATTGGGACAGGGGAACGAAAAACTGTTTTTT. It encodes CASRLGQGNEKLFF.

For this clone: The same CDR3 arises from other DNA sequences in this sample as well. The chain is built from TRBV5-6 and TRBJ2-3; D ambiguous. The CDR3 spans 11 residues. The V gene lost 1 base and the J gene lost 3 bases, with 0 bases spanning the gap. Germline V gene data show CDR1 as SGHDT and CDR2 as YYEEEE. CDR3 protein: CASSLTDTQYF. DNA for the CDR3: TGTGCCAGCAGCTTGACAGATACGCAGTATTTT.

The chain uses TRBV5-6 and TRBJ1-2; perhaps TRBD1 as D (6 bases). Germline CDR1 is SGHDT and CDR2 is YYEEEE. The CDR3 is made up of 14 amino acids. The V and J ends lost 4 bases and 4 bases respectively, with 14 bases between them. This chain's CDR3 is CASSPPTGLYGYTF. DNA for the CDR3: TGTGCCAGCAGCCCCCCGACAGGACTCTATGGCTACACCTTC.

A remark on this clone: This sample also contains other DNA sequences that code for the same CDR3. The genes are TRBV19 and TRBJ2-5; TRBD1 matches 11 bases. The CDR3 sequence is 16 residues long. Germline CDR1 is LNHDA and CDR2 is SQIVND (reference sequence). V lost 5 bases and J lost 0; bases outside the gene matches: 5. The CDR3 DNA is TGTGCCAGTAGTCCGGGGACAGGGGGGTACCAAGAGACCCAGTACTTC. This translates into CASSPGTGGYQETQYF.

The DNA for the CDR3 is TGCGCCAGCAGTGACGGGCCCAGAGGGGAGACCCAGTACTTC. Encoded protein: CASSDGPRGETQYF. This chain links TRBV10-1 with TRBJ2-5; tentative D call: TRBD2 (5 bases). Trimming removed 3 bases from V and 5 bases from J, with 13 bases in between. The CDR3 extends over 14 amino acids. The germline V gene has CDR1 WNHNN and CDR2 SYGVQD (reference sequence).

For this clone: This sample also contains other DNA sequences that code for the same CDR3. The chain carries TRBV18 and TRBJ1-2; D is undetermined. Trimming took 3 bases from V and 3 from J, leaving 8 bases between them. Germline values: CDR1 KGHSH, CDR2 LQKENI. CDR3 length: 13 amino acids. The CDR3 spells CASSPTGDYGYTF. The CDR3 DNA reads TGTGCCAGCTCACCCACCGGGGACTATGGCTACACCTTC.

A note on this clone: Other DNA sequences from this sample encode an identical CDR3 as well. J is TRBJ1-6 and V is TRBV6-6, with 9 bases matching TRBD1. The V gene's germline CDR1 is MNHNY and CDR2 SVGAGI (reference sequence). Unmatched junction bases numbered 5, after V lost 4 bases and J lost 7 bases. The CDR3 contains 15 residues. CDR3 in DNA: TGTGCCAGCAGTTCCCCGGGACAGGGAAATTCACCCCTCCACTTT. Translated, it gives CASSSPGQGNSPLHF.

On this clone itself: The sample contains more than one DNA sequence encoding this CDR3. The rearrangement joins TRBV18 to TRBJ1-1; 8 nucleotides line up with TRBD1. J lost 5 bases, V lost 4 bases, and 3 bases had no gene match. The CDR3 covers 13 residues. CDR1 and CDR2 (germline): KGHSH, LQKENI. The CDR3 DNA reads TGTGCCAGCTCACTAACAGGGGGAACTGAAGCTTTCTTT. The encoded protein is CASSLTGGTEAFF.

J is TRBJ2-1 and V is TRBV7-9; 13 bases align to TRBD2. Germline trimming cut 7 bases from V and 4 bases from J; bases unmatched to any gene: 4. CDR1 SEHNR and CDR2 FQNEAQ come from the germline V gene (reference sequence). This CDR3 has 15 amino acids. This chain's CDR3 is CASIRTSGGYNEQFF. The CDR3 DNA reads as TGTGCCAGCATCCGGACTAGCGGGGGATACAATGAGCAGTTCTTC. The complete variable domain, with remaining parts taken from reference TRBV7-9 and TRBJ2-1, reads DTGVSQNPRHKITKRGQNVTFRCDPISEHNRLYWYRQTLGQGPEFLTYFQNEAQLEKSRLLSDRFSAERPKGSFSTLEIQRTEQGDSAMYLCASIRTSGGYNEQFFGPGTRLTVL.

This CDR3 is CASSYVAGGLDTQYF. DNA of the CDR3: TGCGCCAGCAGCTACGTAGCGGGGGGGTTAGATACGCAGTATTTT. The V and J genes are TRBV5-1 and TRBJ2-3; TRBD2 aligns across 11 bases. CDR3 length: 15 residues. V lost 3 bases, J lost 5 bases, and 5 bases stayed unmatched. The germline V gene encodes CDR1 SGHRS and CDR2 YFSETQ.

V is TRBV5-5 and J is TRBJ2-3; D possibly corresponds to TRBD1 (6 bases). CDR1 SGHKS and CDR2 YYEKEE come from the germline V gene (reference sequence). CDR3 length: 14 amino acids. The ends were cut back, 2 bases at V and 0 bases at J, with 7 bases in the middle. This CDR3 is CASSFTGSTDTQYF. CDR3 nucleotides: TGTGCCAGCAGCTTTACAGGGAGCACAGATACGCAGTATTTT.

For this clone: Other nucleotide sequences from this sample produce the same CDR3. CDR3 in amino acids: CASSLQGRETQYF. The CDR3, as DNA: TGTGCCAGCAGTTTGCAGGGGCGGGAGACCCAGTACTTC. V and J are TRBV27 and TRBJ2-5; possible D gene TRBD1, 6 bases. V shed 3 bases and J shed 5 bases, with 10 bases lying between them. Germline lookup yields CDR1 MNHEY and CDR2 SMNVEV (reference sequence). CDR3 length: 13 amino acids.

The chain recombines TRBV6-5 with TRBJ2-7; TRBD1 matches at 7 bases. The CDR3 has 14 residues. Trimming took 6 bases from V and 4 from J; bases not matched to a gene: 9. Germline V gene sequence: CDR1 MNHEY, CDR2 SVGAGI. The CDR3 here is CASRGQIRYYEQYF. The CDR3 DNA sequence: TGTGCCAGCAGGGGACAGATCCGGTATTACGAGCAGTACTTC.

The sample holds a few counts of this clone. The same CDR3 can be traced to other DNA sequences in this sample. This sequence joins TRBV5-1 and TRBJ2-3; the D gene could be TRBD1 or TRBD2 (6 bases each). V was shortened by 0 bases and J by 0 bases, with 8 bases between the two germline ends. CDR1 SGHRS and CDR2 YFSETQ come from the germline V gene. This CDR3 has 15 residues. This chain's CDR3 is CASSLVGGSTDTQYF. In DNA, the CDR3 is TGCGCCAGCAGCTTGGTAGGGGGGAGCACAGATACGCAGTATTTT. The full variable domain, completed using reference TRBV5-1 and TRBJ2-3, is KAGVTQTPRYLIKTRGQQVTLSCSPISGHRSVSWYQQTPGQGLQFLFEYFSETQRNKGNFPGRFSGRQFSNSRSEMNVSTLELGDSALYLCASSLVGGSTDTQYFGPGTRLTVL.

The table lists this clone with a count of one. The CDR3 loop reads CAISGGTGGEAFF. The CDR3 coding sequence is TGTGCCATCAGTGGCGGGACAGGAGGGGAAGCTTTCTTT. V and J are TRBV10-3 and TRBJ1-1; 8 nucleotides agree with TRBD1. The CDR3 length is 13 residues. Looked up from germline, CDR1 is ENHRY and CDR2 is SYGVKD. V lost 4 bases and J lost 8; bases outside the gene matches: 6.

The chain recombines TRBV6-5 with TRBJ1-1; D unclear. V dropped 4 bases and J dropped 4 bases, with 16 bases sitting between them. CDR1 MNHEY and CDR2 SVGAGI come from the germline V gene. There are 15 residues in the CDR3. In nucleotides, the CDR3 is TGTGCCAGCAGTTCCCCGAGGGAGGGAGGCACTGAAGCTTTCTTT. Amino acids: CASSSPREGGTEAFF.

The chain employs TRBV19 and TRBJ2-5, with TRBD2 matching 8 bases. There are 16 residues in the CDR3. V shed 6 bases and J 4 bases; nucleotides not matched to a gene: 13. Germline V CDR1 and CDR2: LNHDA, SQIVND (reference sequence). CDR3: CASRTIRGSGRETQYF. CDR3 nucleotides: TGTGCCAGTAGGACTATACGGGGCAGCGGGAGAGAGACCCAGTACTTC.

This chain connects TRBV10-3 to TRBJ1-6; TRBD1 might be the D (6 bases). This CDR3 is built from 15 residues. V was pared by 0 bases and J by 6 bases, with 9 bases between. Germline CDR1 ENHRY, CDR2 SYGVKD. In DNA, the CDR3 is TGTGCCATCAGTGAGTCGGAGGGGGGTAATTCACCCCTCCACTTT. It yields the protein CAISESEGGNSPLHF.

The J gene is TRBJ1-6, the V gene TRBV6-5; 8 nucleotides match TRBD1. Trimming at V came to 7 bases and at J to 7 bases, leaving 6 bases not matched to a gene. CDR1 and CDR2 from the germline V gene are MNHEY and SVGAGI. The length of the CDR3 is 14 residues. CDR3 sequence: CASTPTGENSPLHF. For the CDR3, the DNA is TGTGCCAGCACCCCGACAGGGGAAAATTCACCCCTCCACTTT.

This rearrangement joins TRBV5-1 to TRBJ1-1; D is perhaps TRBD1 (5 bases). This CDR3 has 14 residues. The V and J ends lost 4 bases and 1 base respectively, with 11 bases between them. CDR1 is SGHRS, CDR2 YFSETQ, per germline. CDR3 loop: CASSTDTKNTEAFF. The DNA of the CDR3 is TGCGCCAGCAGCACGGACACCAAGAACACTGAAGCTTTCTTT.

Regarding this clone: The sample holds other DNA sequences that translate to the same CDR3. The chain recombines TRBV30 with TRBJ2-5; 12 positions match TRBD2. Germline values: CDR1 GTSNPN, CDR2 SVGIG (reference sequence). The length of the CDR3 is 14 residues. The V segment lost 2 bases and the J segment 4 bases; nucleotides outside the gene matches: 2. The CDR3 is CAWSPGLAGETQYF. Written as DNA, the CDR3 is TGTGCCTGGAGTCCGGGACTAGCGGGAGAGACCCAGTACTTC.

Comment on this clone: The same CDR3 can be traced to other DNA sequences in this sample. The CDR3 here is CASSLGQGGGYTF. DNA for the CDR3: TGTGCCAGCAGCTTAGGGCAGGGGGGCGGCTACACCTTC. J is TRBJ1-2 and V is TRBV7-2; 7 bases fit TRBD1. V was clipped by 1 base and J by 8 bases; unmatched bases: 4. CDR3 length: 13 amino acids. Per germline, CDR1 SGHTA and CDR2 FQGNSA.

The rearrangement uses TRBV5-1 and TRBJ1-4; D perhaps matches TRBD1 (6 bases). V was pared by 0 bases and J by 0 bases, with 9 bases between. The germline CDR1 and CDR2 sequences are SGHRS and YFSETQ. The length of the CDR3 is 16 residues. CDR3 residues: CASSLVSGATNEKLFF. For the CDR3, the DNA is TGCGCCAGCAGCTTGGTGTCAGGGGCAACTAATGAAAAACTGTTTTTT. The entire variable domain, with the rest obtained from reference TRBV5-1 and TRBJ1-4, is as follows: KAGVTQTPRYLIKTRGQQVTLSCSPISGHRSVSWYQQTPGQGLQFLFEYFSETQRNKGNFPGRFSGRQFSNSRSEMNVSTLELGDSALYLCASSLVSGATNEKLFFGSGTQLSVL.

The genes are TRBV11-2 and TRBJ2-1, with 9 nucleotides matching TRBD1. The J segment lost 6 bases and the V segment lost 4 bases, leaving 4 bases of the junction unmatched. This CDR3 has 14 residues. Germline V lookup: CDR1 SGHAT, CDR2 FQNNGV. CDR3 residues: CASSYGQGPNEQFF. CDR3 nucleotide sequence: TGTGCCAGCAGCTACGGACAGGGGCCCAATGAGCAGTTCTTC.